The 21 T cell receptor beta chains below all came from one sample that was sequenced in a study of blood T cell repertoires in COVID-19. Here immunoSEQ multiplex PCR was the method, and the copy in TCRdb shows in-frame clones only, minus some. This table holds approximately 240,000 clones, 83% found once. The specimen sequenced was peripheral blood. The origin of the receptors is a human donor in a cohort sampled during active COVID-19.

This rearrangement joins TRBV18 to TRBJ1-5; D is perhaps TRBD1 (6 bases). CDR3 length equals 16 residues. Trimming cost V 2 bases and J 6 bases, with 17 bases left between them. Germline V CDR1 and CDR2: KGHSH, LQKENI. The CDR3 here is CASSPFEQGVGQPQHF. The CDR3 DNA reads as TGTGCCAGCTCACCATTCGAACAGGGAGTCGGTCAGCCCCAGCATTTT.

This clone was counted between two and nine times. This chain links TRBV19 with TRBJ1-2, with D tentatively TRBD1 (6 bases). There are 14 residues in the CDR3. Germline CDR1 and CDR2: LNHDA and SQIVND (reference sequence). Trimming left V 4 bases short and J 8 bases short, with 17 bases between. CDR3 loop: CASSTDSLLRGYTF. DNA of the CDR3: TGTGCCAGTAGTACGGACAGCCTTCTACGGGGCTACACCTTC.

V and J are TRBV2 and TRBJ1-6; possibly TRBD1 for D (5 bases). Germline CDR1 reads SNHLY; CDR2 reads FYNNEI. The V end lost 3 bases, the J end lost 9 bases, and 12 bases lay between the germline ends. The CDR3 totals 14 residues. The CDR3 reads CASSDFGTGSPLHF. CDR3 DNA sequence: TGTGCCAGCAGTGATTTCGGGACTGGTTCACCCCTCCACTTT.

V usage is TRBV5-1 and J usage is TRBJ2-5; 10 bases map to TRBD2. J gave up 1 base and V 7 bases, and 7 bases lay outside the gene matches. CDR3 length: 15 residues. From germline, CDR1 is SGHRS and CDR2 YFSETQ. In nucleotides, the CDR3 is TGCGCCAGCGGGTCTAGCGGGGGATTCCAAGAGACCCAGTACTTC. It is translated as CASGSSGGFQETQYF.

The genes are TRBV18 and TRBJ2-2, with D uncertain. CDR3 length: 16 amino acids. Germline CDR1 is KGHSH and CDR2 is LQKENI. V was pared by 6 bases and J by 0 bases, with 14 bases between. CDR3 DNA sequence: TGTGCCAGCTCTCCCCTCGACATAACGAACACCGGGGAGCTGTTTTTT. Translation gives CASSPLDITNTGELFF.

This chain links TRBV19 with TRBJ2-5; TRBD1 matches 7 bases. CDR1 is LNHDA and CDR2 is SQIVND in the germline V gene (reference sequence). V was clipped by 1 base and J by 2 bases; unmatched bases: 4. This CDR3 has 15 residues. The CDR3 region is CASSIGPGGQETQYF. The CDR3 DNA reads TGTGCCAGTAGTATAGGGCCAGGGGGACAAGAGACCCAGTACTTC.

The gene calls are TRBV6-6 and TRBJ1-5, with 7 bases aligning to TRBD1. Looked up from germline, CDR1 is MNHNY and CDR2 is SVGAGI (reference sequence). V lost 5 bases and J lost 4; bases outside the gene matches: 8. CDR3 length equals 15 residues. Written as DNA, the CDR3 is TGTGCCAGCAGTACACAGGGGAGCAAGAATCAGCCCCAGCATTTT. Translating gives CASSTQGSKNQPQHF.

The V and J genes are TRBV2 and TRBJ1-6, with TRBD1 matching 8 bases. From germline, CDR1 is SNHLY and CDR2 FYNNEI. The CDR3 is 13 residues long. Trimming removed 6 bases from V and 7 bases from J; junction bases left unmatched: 2. This CDR3 reads CASRDRANSPLHF. The CDR3 nucleotides are TGTGCCAGCAGGGACAGGGCCAATTCACCCCTCCACTTT.

The table lists this clone with many counts. The rearrangement links TRBV14 to TRBJ2-7; 7 nucleotides match TRBD1. Per the germline V gene, CDR1 is SGHDN and CDR2 is FVKESK. This CDR3 region has 15 residues. The trim removed 4 bases at V and 2 bases at J, leaving 8 bases unmatched. CDR3 amino acids: CASSRQGRGTYEQYF. The CDR3 DNA reads TGTGCCAGCAGCCGACAGGGACGAGGAACCTACGAGCAGTACTTC.

The chain has TRBV6-5 and TRBJ2-7; a possible D gene is TRBD2 (5 bases). Germline V CDR1 and CDR2: MNHEY, SVGAGI. Trimming took off 7 bases at V and 2 bases at J, with 15 bases between the two ends. The CDR3 spans 14 residues. This CDR3 is CASTPGFGTYEQYF. The CDR3 DNA reads TGTGCCAGCACCCCGGGGTTCGGGACCTACGAGCAGTACTTC.

This clone was picked up a small number of times. At the DNA level, this CDR3 is encoded by other sequences in the same sample as well. The gene calls are TRBV5-1 and TRBJ1-2, with TRBD1 matching over 8 bases. With 2 bases clipped from V and 3 bases from J, the junction kept 3 bases outside the gene matches. Germline CDR1 SGHRS, CDR2 YFSETQ. The CDR3 contains 14 residues. This CDR3 reads CASSLGQGDYGYTF. The CDR3 bases are TGCGCCAGCAGCTTAGGACAGGGTGACTATGGCTACACCTTC.

This clone has a single count. V usage is TRBV27 and J usage is TRBJ2-2, with D hard to call. V dropped 10 bases and J dropped 5 bases, with 8 bases sitting between them. CDR1 is MNHEY, CDR2 SMNVEV, per germline (reference sequence). The CDR3 runs to 11 residues. The CDR3 DNA reads as TGTGCCACCGCGATTACCGGGGAGCTGTTTTTT. It encodes CATAITGELFF.

This clone appeared a few times. V gene TRBV19 combines with J gene TRBJ2-7; no reliable D call. Germline V gene data show CDR1 as LNHDA and CDR2 as SQIVND (reference sequence). Trimming took off 4 bases at V and 2 bases at J, with 12 bases between the two ends. The CDR3 is made up of 14 amino acids. Here the CDR3 reads CASSKDGRTYEQYF. CDR3 bases: TGTGCCAGTAGTAAAGATGGTAGAACCTACGAGCAGTACTTC.

CDR3 loop: CASSVRDRGPYEQYF. The CDR3 coding sequence is TGTGCCAGCAGCGTCCGGGACAGAGGCCCCTACGAGCAGTACTTC. The genes are TRBV9 and TRBJ2-7; 7 nucleotides align to TRBD1. Per the germline V gene, CDR1 is SGDLS and CDR2 is YYNGEE. The CDR3 runs to 15 residues. J gave up 2 bases and V 2 bases, and 7 bases lay outside the gene matches.

The J gene is TRBJ1-1, the V gene TRBV6-1; D is uncertain. Trimming stripped 3 bases from V and 1 base from J, with 6 bases between. CDR1 MNHNS and CDR2 SASEGT come from the germline V gene. This CDR3 region has 13 residues. The DNA of the CDR3 is TGTGCCAGCAGTGACAGAAGGAACACTGAAGCTTTCTTT. Residues: CASSDRRNTEAFF.

V and J are TRBV7-3 and TRBJ2-3; 9 bases are a match to TRBD1. The CDR3 consists of 16 residues. Germline V gives CDR1 SGHTA, CDR2 FQGTGA. With 5 bases clipped from V and 1 base from J, the junction kept 7 bases outside the gene matches. The DNA of the CDR3 is TGTGCCAGCAGCACTACAGGGGGCGGCGGCACAGATACGCAGTATTTT. Residues: CASSTTGGGGTDTQYF.

The chain has TRBV19 and TRBJ2-5; TRBD1 aligns across 7 bases. The V and J ends lost 4 bases and 5 bases, in that order; junction bases with no gene match: 7. From germline, CDR1 is LNHDA and CDR2 SQIVND (reference sequence). CDR3 length: 14 residues. CDR3 protein: CASSTRQGVETQYF. The CDR3 bases are TGTGCCAGTAGTACCCGACAGGGCGTGGAGACCCAGTACTTC.

The rearrangement joins TRBV30 to TRBJ1-2; the match to TRBD1 covers 9 bases. J was trimmed by 2 bases and V by 1 base; bases with no gene match: 2. The CDR3 length is 14 residues. Germline V gene lookup returns CDR1 GTSNPN and CDR2 SVGIG (reference sequence). As DNA, the CDR3 is TGTGCCTGGAGTGAGGGGACAGGGAACTATGGCTACACCTTC. Residues: CAWSEGTGNYGYTF.

The chain joins TRBV9 to TRBJ2-7; possible D gene TRBD1, 6 bases. V dropped 4 bases and J dropped 3 bases, with 8 bases sitting between them. Germline V CDR1 and CDR2: SGDLS, YYNGEE. The CDR3 runs 12 residues. CDR3 nucleotides: TGTGCCAGCAGCCCGGACAGCTACGAGCAGTACTTC. Its protein is CASSPDSYEQYF.

V is TRBV6-6 and J is TRBJ2-1; 8 bases match TRBD2. Germline values: CDR1 MNHNY, CDR2 SVGAGI (reference sequence). J lost 1 base, V lost 4 bases, and 6 bases had no gene match. CDR3 length equals 16 residues. The CDR3 DNA is TGTGCCAGCAGTTTGACTAGCGAAGGATCCTACAATGAGCAGTTCTTC. Amino acids: CASSLTSEGSYNEQFF.

In its sample, this clone was seen once. This chain uses TRBV29-1 with TRBJ2-7, with 9 bases that match TRBD1. V shed 4 bases, J shed 2 bases, and the junction held 12 bases outside the gene matches. CDR3 length: 16 residues. Germline V gene lookup returns CDR1 SQVTM and CDR2 ANQGSEA. The CDR3 sequence: CSVVSLRTGDTYEQYF. For the CDR3, the DNA is TGCAGCGTTGTGAGTCTAAGGACAGGGGACACCTACGAGCAGTACTTC.